Presented here are 23 T cell receptor beta chains from one specimen sequenced in a study of cytomegalovirus exposure and HLA in healthy donors. Primers: 60 Vbeta forward and 13 Jbeta reverse. TCRdb's table, derived via immunoSEQ multiplex PCR, lists solely in-frame clones and lacks some. The sample has almost 80,000 clones, 65% to 70% seen once; the top ten hold approximately 7%. Material: PBMCs. These receptors were collected from a woman between 45 and 65 years old in good health and CMV-seropositive.

This chain connects TRBV9 to TRBJ1-1; unclear D gene. The CDR3 length is 14 residues. CDR1 and CDR2 (germline): SGDLS, YYNGEE. V was clipped by 0 bases and J by 2 bases, with 8 bases between them. The CDR3 region is CASSVVNGNTEAFF. The CDR3, as DNA: TGTGCCAGCAGCGTAGTTAACGGTAACACTGAAGCTTTCTTT. Together with reference TRBV9 and TRBJ1-1, the CDR3 gives the full variable domain: DSGVTQTPKHLITATGQRVTLRCSPRSGDLSVYWYQQSLDQGLQFLIQYYNGEERAKGNILERFSAQQFPDLHSELNLSSLELGDSALYFCASSVVNGNTEAFFGQGTRLTVV.

The genes are TRBV7-8 and TRBJ1-4; no definite D call. The germline CDR1 and CDR2 sequences are SGHVS and FQNEAQ. The CDR3 has 13 residues. V lost 1 base to trimming and J lost 6 bases, with 6 bases between them. The CDR3 spells CASSLVGYEKLFF. The CDR3 DNA is TGTGCCAGCAGCTTAGTCGGGTATGAAAAACTGTTTTTT.

The chain links TRBV5-5 to TRBJ2-1; D gene ambiguous. Germline V gene sequence: CDR1 SGHKS, CDR2 YYEKEE (reference sequence). This CDR3 has 16 residues. The germline V and J ends were trimmed by 4 bases and 7 bases, with 21 bases remaining between them. Here the CDR3 DNA reads TGTGCCAGCAGCGCTGGAGACCGTCCGGAAACTAATGAGCAGTTCTTC. It specifies CASSAGDRPETNEQFF.

V and J are TRBV7-2 and TRBJ2-2; D possibly corresponds to TRBD2 (5 bases). Per the germline V gene, CDR1 is SGHTA and CDR2 is FQGNSA. The length of the CDR3 is 14 residues. V dropped 4 bases and J dropped 3 bases, with 9 bases sitting between them. The CDR3 bases are TGTGCCAGCAGCTGGGGAGAATACACCGGGGAGCTGTTTTTT. It translates to CASSWGEYTGELFF.

This clone turned up a few times. The CDR3 here is CASSPRTGLIYNEQFF. The CDR3, as DNA: TGTGCCAGCAGCCCCCGAACTGGACTCATTTACAATGAGCAGTTCTTC. This chain connects TRBV9 to TRBJ2-1; TRBD2 might be the D (5 bases). Germline V gene lookup returns CDR1 SGDLS and CDR2 YYNGEE. V dropped 4 bases and J dropped 4 bases, with 18 bases sitting between them. The CDR3 runs 16 residues.

This clone was seen a few times. The chain has TRBV4-1 and TRBJ1-5; D is undetermined. Germline values: CDR1 MGHRA, CDR2 YSYEKL. The CDR3 sequence is 19 residues long. Trimming took off 1 base at V and 3 bases at J, with 22 bases between the two ends. As DNA, the CDR3 is TGCGCCAGCAGCCAAGCCTATGAAGCAGCGTTTGTATCCAATCAGCCCCAGCATTTT. Translation gives CASSQAYEAAFVSNQPQHF.

The chain has TRBV6-5 and TRBJ2-2, with TRBD2 matching 11 bases. This CDR3 has 13 amino acids. With V trimmed by 9 bases and J by 4 bases, 1 base remained unmatched. From germline, CDR1 is MNHEY and CDR2 SVGAGI. The CDR3 DNA reads TGTGCCAGTCTAGCGGGGGGCACCGGGGAGCTGTTTTTT. As protein: CASLAGGTGELFF.

The chain employs TRBV5-6 and TRBJ2-3; 11 bases line up with TRBD1. The CDR3 is made up of 15 amino acids. Unmatched junction bases numbered 3, after V lost 4 bases and J lost 2 bases. The germline V gene has CDR1 SGHDT and CDR2 YYEEEE. CDR3 in amino acids: CASSTDRGLTDTQYF. The CDR3 DNA reads TGTGCCAGCAGCACGGACAGGGGGCTCACAGATACGCAGTATTTT.

The J gene is TRBJ2-7, the V gene TRBV11-2; TRBD1 agrees at 7 bases. V dropped 2 bases and J dropped 0; count of bases not matched to a gene: 7. Germline V CDR1 and CDR2: SGHAT, FQNNGV. CDR3 length: 16 amino acids. This chain's CDR3 is CASSLPSDRTSYEQYF. Written as DNA, the CDR3 is TGTGCCAGCAGCTTACCCTCGGACAGGACCTCCTACGAGCAGTACTTC. The entire variable domain, with the rest obtained from reference TRBV11-2 and TRBJ2-7, is as follows: EAGVAQSPRYKIIEKRQSVAFWCNPISGHATLYWYQQILGQGPKLLIQFQNNGVVDDSQLPKDRFSAERLKGVDSTLKIQPAKLEDSAVYLCASSLPSDRTSYEQYFGPGTRLTVT.

J is TRBJ2-5 and V is TRBV29-1; perhaps TRBD2 as D (6 bases). The CDR3 is 13 residues long. Germline CDR1 is SQVTM and CDR2 is ANQGSEA. V lost 5 bases to trimming and J lost 0 bases, with 10 bases between them. The CDR3 loop reads CSVRGGNQETQYF. DNA of the CDR3: TGCAGCGTTCGTGGAGGGAACCAAGAGACCCAGTACTTC.

This clone was seen a single time. CDR3 DNA: TGTGCCAGCAGTTACTCGGCGGTACAGGGCCACTATGGCTACACCTTC. It specifies CASSYSAVQGHYGYTF. This rearrangement joins TRBV6-5 to TRBJ1-2; possibly TRBD1 for D (6 bases). Germline assignment: CDR1 MNHEY and CDR2 SVGAGI. Between the trimmed V and J ends, which lost 0 bases and 3 bases, there was a span of 14 bases. The CDR3 contains 16 residues.

V usage is TRBV4-1 and J usage is TRBJ1-4; no clear D. Per the germline V gene, CDR1 is MGHRA and CDR2 is YSYEKL. This CDR3 is built from 15 residues. V gave up 4 bases and J gave up 3 bases, with 12 bases separating them. The CDR3 DNA is TGCGCCAGCAGCCCGAGCCACGGTCCTAATGAAAAACTGTTTTTT. Translation gives CASSPSHGPNEKLFF.

The rearrangement joins TRBV14 to TRBJ1-2; no clear D. Trimming pared 1 base from V and 2 bases from J, leaving 11 bases between. This CDR3 contains 15 residues. Germline assignment: CDR1 SGHDN and CDR2 FVKESK. CDR3 bases: TGTGCCAGCAGCCAAGTGGGGAGGACGAACTATGGCTACACCTTC. This gives the protein CASSQVGRTNYGYTF.

This clone has more than one count but fewer than ten. The chain couples TRBV7-6 to TRBJ2-7; 7 bases are shared with TRBD1. Germline V CDR1 and CDR2: SGHVS, FNYEAQ. V was pared by 1 base and J by 5 bases, with 2 bases of the junction left unmatched. The CDR3 is made up of 13 amino acids. CDR3: CASSLGQGDEQYF. The DNA of the CDR3 is TGTGCCAGCAGCTTAGGACAGGGTGACGAGCAGTACTTC.

V usage is TRBV2 and J usage is TRBJ2-3; 10 bases fit TRBD2. CDR1 is SNHLY, CDR2 FYNNEI, per germline. The V gene end was trimmed by 2 bases and the J gene end by 4 bases; junction bases not matched to a gene: 3. The CDR3 is 15 amino acids. The CDR3 here is CASSEPSGGADTQYF. Here the CDR3 DNA reads TGTGCCAGCAGTGAACCTAGCGGGGGCGCAGATACGCAGTATTTT.

Only one count was recorded for this clone. The chain has TRBV7-3 and TRBJ1-1; D gene ambiguous. CDR1 and CDR2 from the germline V gene are SGHTA and FQGTGA. The germline V and J ends were trimmed by 2 bases and 4 bases, with 8 bases remaining between them. The length of the CDR3 is 13 residues. CDR3 DNA: TGTGCCAGCAGCTTATGGGGAGGCACTGAAGCTTTCTTT. The encoded protein is CASSLWGGTEAFF.

V usage is TRBV6-5 and J usage is TRBJ2-3; 10 bases match TRBD2. V was clipped by 5 bases and J by 1 base; unmatched bases: 3. CDR3 size: 15 residues. Germline loops: CDR1 MNHEY, CDR2 SVGAGI. The CDR3 loop is CASSPGTSGTDTQYF. Here the CDR3 DNA reads TGTGCCAGCAGTCCCGGGACTAGCGGCACAGATACGCAGTATTTT.

The chain combines TRBV9 with TRBJ1-1, with a possible D match to TRBD1 (6 bases). In germline, CDR1 is SGDLS, CDR2 YYNGEE. Trimming stripped 3 bases from V and 3 bases from J, with 9 bases between. This CDR3 spans 13 amino acids. The CDR3 DNA follows: TGTGCCAGCAGCGGCCCAGGGGACACTGAAGCTTTCTTT. Protein sequence: CASSGPGDTEAFF.

This chain links TRBV19 with TRBJ2-3, with TRBD1 matching over 7 bases. The V and J ends lost 6 bases and 2 bases, in that order; junction bases with no gene match: 8. Per the germline V gene, CDR1 is LNHDA and CDR2 is SQIVND (reference sequence). The CDR3 consists of 15 residues. CDR3 protein: CASSLRQGFTDTQYF. As DNA, the CDR3 is TGTGCCAGTAGCCTAAGACAGGGCTTCACAGATACGCAGTATTTT.

This chain uses TRBV5-6 with TRBJ2-1; maybe TRBD1 (5 bases). Trimming took off 0 bases at V and 7 bases at J, with 17 bases between the two ends. The length of the CDR3 is 16 residues. The germline V gene has CDR1 SGHDT and CDR2 YYEEEE. The CDR3 loop is CASSLVVGDIRNEQFF. CDR3 DNA: TGTGCCAGCAGCTTGGTGGTAGGGGATATTCGTAATGAGCAGTTCTTC.

The rearrangement links TRBV6-5 to TRBJ2-7; TRBD1 might be the D (6 bases). This CDR3 spans 11 amino acids. CDR1 and CDR2 (germline): MNHEY, SVGAGI. V lost 6 bases to trimming and J lost 6 bases, with 9 bases between them. This CDR3 reads CASRQGGEQYF. The CDR3 DNA is TGTGCCAGCAGACAAGGGGGCGAGCAGTACTTC.

V is TRBV13 and J is TRBJ2-2; 7 nucleotides line up with TRBD2. Germline CDR1 is PRHDT and CDR2 is FYEKMQ (reference sequence). V dropped 1 base and J dropped 3; count of bases not matched to a gene: 8. This CDR3 spans 17 amino acids. In DNA form, the CDR3 reads TGTGCCAGCAGCTTAGACTGGGGGGGTCAAGACACCGGGGAGCTGTTTTTT. This sequence encodes CASSLDWGGQDTGELFF. Variable domain in full (rest from reference TRBV13 and TRBJ2-2): AAGVIQSPRHLIKEKRETATLKCYPIPRHDTVYWYQQGPGQDPQFLISFYEKMQSDKGSIPDRFSAQQFSDYHSELNMSSLELGDSALYFCASSLDWGGQDTGELFFGEGSRLTVL.

This chain uses TRBV7-6 with TRBJ1-3, with 9 bases fitting TRBD1. The length of the CDR3 is 17 residues. The V and J ends lost 5 bases and 6 bases, in that order; junction bases with no gene match: 14. Germline V CDR1 and CDR2: SGHVS, FNYEAQ. The DNA for the CDR3 is TGTGCCAGCAGCAAGCGGGACAGGGTTTCCCTTGAAAACACCATATATTTT. This encodes CASSKRDRVSLENTIYF.